What follows describes a single T cell receptor (beta chain). Its target is not known. One end of the junction is discordant with germline, which a read error may explain. The record originates from a study of shared clonotypes between healthy human individuals. Whole-study context: Plates per donor: three CD4 naive, three CD4 memory, two CD8 naive, one CD8 memory.

Donors, without exception, were Caucasian adults residing in Nashville, Tennessee. Findings of the study overall: The researchers took only blood, and tissue repertoires probably look different.

Authors' analysis steps: ImmunoSEQ sequences covered only the junction and lacked quality scores; filtering therefore differed. This table comes from immunoSEQ multiplex PCR, and its TCRdb copy is limited to in-frame clones, with some not included. V and J calls and clone size come straight from that table; D and trimming were deduced from the DNA. There are some 2,000,000 clones in the sample; under 97% occur only once, and 0.1% to 0.15% lies in the top ten. Sample: naive CD4+ T cells sorted from blood. As for subset: CD45RA+ positively selected. The sequence derives from a man aged 18 to 29 in good health.

The CDR3, as DNA: TGTGCCAGCAGCTTAGGATGGGGACCTCGAACCGTAGGGCAATTC. Translating gives CASSLGWGPRTVGQF. This sequence joins TRBV11-2 and TRBJ2-7; D is possibly TRBD1 or TRBD2 (5 bases each). The germline V gene has CDR1 SGHAT and CDR2 FQNNGV. This CDR3 has 15 amino acids.